This T cell receptor (beta chain) originates from a study of CD8 T cells in ankylosing spondylitis. MiXCR was run by TCRdb on the 5' RACE reads, yielding one entry per CDR3 protein. The table has about 360,000 distinct CDR3 sequences, 20% to 25% seen once; the top ten hold under 15%. This clonotype was seen only a few times. Antigen: not known. Regarding the study as a whole: The study looked at matched synovial fluid samples from ankylosing spondylitis patients. Disease-linked clones were reported to be significantly enriched there.

Trimming shortened V by 4 bases and J by 0 bases, and 10 bases separated the two germline ends. This CDR3 region has 14 residues. Germline values: CDR1 MDHEN, CDR2 SYDVKM. Material: blood, either unsorted or a sorted T cell fraction (not recorded which). The chain has TRBV28 and TRBJ2-7; D unclear. This receptor was obtained from a male donor with ankylosing spondylitis or in good health (not recorded which). CDR3 in amino acids: CASSYPVSSYEQYF. In DNA, the CDR3 is TGTGCCAGCAGTTATCCAGTAAGCTCCTACGAGCAGTACTTC.